Listed here are 15 T cell receptor beta chains from one sample, sequenced in a study of blood T cell repertoires in COVID-19. The protocol was immunoSEQ multiplex PCR, while the TCRdb copy is restricted to in-frame clones and leaves out a portion. This sample has a few hundred thousand clones, with roughly 89% found just once. Specimen: PBMCs or T cells enriched from blood (not recorded which). The receptors shown here come from a woman in her 50s who had recovered from COVID-19.

The count of this clone is one. The chain links TRBV19 to TRBJ1-2; D might be TRBD1 (6 bases). The V and J ends lost 7 bases and 1 base respectively, with 16 bases between them. From germline, CDR1 is LNHDA and CDR2 SQIVND (reference sequence). The CDR3 sequence is 15 residues long. The CDR3 nucleotides are TGTGCCAGTACCACCCCCCAGGGGTATAACTATGGCTACACCTTC. It translates to CASTTPQGYNYGYTF.

In nucleotides, the CDR3 is TGTGCCAGCAGCCAACCGGGGACAGCCTATGGCTACACCTTC. Its protein product is CASSQPGTAYGYTF. V is TRBV27 and J is TRBJ1-2; 7 bases match TRBD1. This CDR3 region has 14 residues. Germline CDR1 is MNHEY and CDR2 is SMNVEV (reference sequence). V was clipped by 6 bases and J by 4 bases; unmatched bases: 8.

This chain uses TRBV4-1 with TRBJ1-5; 10 bases are a match to TRBD1. V shed 3 bases, J shed 6 bases, and the junction held 8 bases outside the gene matches. The CDR3 length is 16 residues. From germline, CDR1 is MGHRA and CDR2 YSYEKL. The CDR3 DNA follows: TGCGCCAGCAGCCATCAGGACAGGGGGTTGAGTCAGCCCCAGCATTTT. It translates to CASSHQDRGLSQPQHF.

CDR3: CASNSPGQGNSPLHF. Written as DNA, the CDR3 is TGTGCCAGCAATAGCCCGGGACAGGGAAATTCACCCCTCCACTTT. The J gene is TRBJ1-6, the V gene TRBV2; 9 bases align to TRBD1. The V and J ends lost 7 bases and 7 bases, in that order; junction bases with no gene match: 8. The CDR3 covers 15 residues. CDR1 SNHLY and CDR2 FYNNEI come from the germline V gene.

This chain connects TRBV5-5 to TRBJ2-5, with D perhaps matching TRBD2 (5 bases). This CDR3 region has 16 residues. The germline gives CDR1 SGHKS, CDR2 YYEKEE (reference sequence). V lost 2 bases, J lost 1 base, and 15 bases lay in between. CDR3 nucleotide sequence: TGTGCCAGCAGCTTACCCGGGGTATTAGGCCAAGAGACCCAGTACTTC. It yields the protein CASSLPGVLGQETQYF. The whole variable domain, filled in from reference TRBV5-5 and TRBJ2-5, reads DAGVTQSPTHLIKTRGQQVTLRCSPISGHKSVSWYQQVLGQGPQFIFQYYEKEERGRGNFPDRFSARQFPNYSSELNVNALLLGDSALYLCASSLPGVLGQETQYFGPGTRLLVL.

V is TRBV5-6 and J is TRBJ1-1; 7 bases are a match to TRBD1. CDR3 length: 15 residues. Germline CDR1 reads SGHDT; CDR2 reads YYEEEE. Trimming removed 1 base from V and 1 base from J; junction bases left unmatched: 4. The CDR3 region is CASSLLGGGNTEAFF. CDR3 DNA: TGTGCCAGCAGCTTGTTAGGGGGCGGGAACACTGAAGCTTTCTTT.

The genes are TRBV7-2 and TRBJ1-1; D unresolved. The V end lost 1 base, the J end lost 5 bases, and 14 bases lay between the germline ends. Germline loops: CDR1 SGHTA, CDR2 FQGNSA. CDR3 length equals 15 residues. The CDR3 protein is CASSLEGGRWTEAFF. The CDR3 DNA reads TGTGCCAGCAGCTTAGAAGGCGGGAGGTGGACTGAAGCTTTCTTT.

V is TRBV5-1 and J is TRBJ2-7; TRBD1 matches at 8 bases. V gave up 1 base and J gave up 3 bases; unmatched junction bases: 6. CDR3 size: 15 residues. CDR1 and CDR2 (germline): SGHRS, YFSETQ. Here the CDR3 reads CASSLTTTGDYEQYF. The CDR3 DNA follows: TGCGCCAGCAGCTTGACAACGACAGGGGACTACGAGCAGTACTTC. Full variable domain (remainder filled in from reference TRBV5-1 and TRBJ2-7): KAGVTQTPRYLIKTRGQQVTLSCSPISGHRSVSWYQQTPGQGLQFLFEYFSETQRNKGNFPGRFSGRQFSNSRSEMNVSTLELGDSALYLCASSLTTTGDYEQYFGPGTRLTVT.

The J gene is TRBJ1-2, the V gene TRBV5-1; 8 bases agree with TRBD1. V dropped 4 bases and J dropped 6; count of bases not matched to a gene: 8. CDR3 length equals 14 residues. Germline V gene data show CDR1 as SGHRS and CDR2 as YFSETQ. The DNA for the CDR3 is TGCGCCAGCAGCCTGGGACAGGCCAACCATGGCTACACCTTC. Translated: CASSLGQANHGYTF.

The V call is TRBV21-1, the J call TRBJ2-2; the D call of TRBD2 is as the table states it, not checked on the DNA. TRBV21-1 corresponds to a pseudogene. The CDR3 runs to 15 residues. The CDR3: CASRSGDSNTGELFF. The CDR3 region has the DNA TGTGCCAGCAGGAGCGGAGATAGCAACACCGGGGAGCTGTTTTTT.

The rearrangement joins TRBV5-1 to TRBJ1-1; D is possibly TRBD1 (5 bases). Trimming cost V 0 bases and J 3 bases, with 9 bases left between them. In germline, CDR1 is SGHRS, CDR2 YFSETQ. The CDR3 is made up of 14 amino acids. This CDR3 is CASSLVSRDTEAFF. CDR3 DNA: TGCGCCAGCAGCTTGGTTAGCAGGGACACTGAAGCTTTCTTT. Filled out from reference TRBV5-1 and TRBJ1-1, the complete variable domain reads KAGVTQTPRYLIKTRGQQVTLSCSPISGHRSVSWYQQTPGQGLQFLFEYFSETQRNKGNFPGRFSGRQFSNSRSEMNVSTLELGDSALYLCASSLVSRDTEAFFGQGTRLTVV.

This clone was seen once. The CDR3 DNA follows: TGCAGCGCGGACAGGGGAGGTGGTTTGGAGGCTTTCTTT. Encoded protein: CSADRGGGLEAFF. The chain joins TRBV29-1 to TRBJ1-1, with 9 positions matching TRBD1. V lost 7 bases, J lost 11 bases, and 14 bases stayed unmatched. Germline CDR1 reads SQVTM; CDR2 reads ANQGSEA. The CDR3 runs to 13 residues.

V and J are TRBV10-3 and TRBJ2-5; 7 nucleotides match TRBD1. The junction had 11 bases not matched to a gene; V was cut back by 8 bases and J by 5 bases. This CDR3 region has 14 residues. Germline assignment: CDR1 ENHRY and CDR2 SYGVKD. CDR3 nucleotides: TGTGCCATCCGAGATACAGGGGAAAAGGAGACCCAGTACTTC. Translating it yields CAIRDTGEKETQYF.

The chain carries TRBV14 and TRBJ1-2; D unclear. CDR1 and CDR2 from the germline V gene are SGHDN and FVKESK. Trimming removed 3 bases at V and 4 bases at J, with 15 bases between. The CDR3 covers 15 residues. CDR3 bases: TGTGCCAGCAGCCAGAACTTCGGAGGTGGCTATGGCTACACCTTC. Translating it yields CASSQNFGGGYGYTF.

This clone was recorded once. The chain is built from TRBV3-1 (or the pseudogene TRBV3-2) and TRBJ1-2; D possibly corresponds to TRBD1 (5 bases). The CDR3 totals 12 residues. V gave up 6 bases and J gave up 7 bases, with 12 bases separating them. CDR1 is LGHDT and CDR2 is YNNKEL in the germline V gene (reference sequence). The CDR3 protein is CASRQQESGYTF. The DNA for the CDR3 is TGTGCCAGCAGACAACAGGAATCTGGCTACACCTTC.